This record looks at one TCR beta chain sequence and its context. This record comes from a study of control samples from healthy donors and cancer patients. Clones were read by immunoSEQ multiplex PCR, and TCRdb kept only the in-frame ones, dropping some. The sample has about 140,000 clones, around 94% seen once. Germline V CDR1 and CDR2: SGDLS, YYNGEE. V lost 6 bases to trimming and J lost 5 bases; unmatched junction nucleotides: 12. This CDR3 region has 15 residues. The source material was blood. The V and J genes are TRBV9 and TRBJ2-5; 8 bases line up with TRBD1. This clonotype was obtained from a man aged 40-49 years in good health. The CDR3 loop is CASTPAGGYGETQYF. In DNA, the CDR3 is TGTGCCAGCACCCCCGCAGGGGGCTATGGGGAGACCCAGTACTTC.